One sample yielded the 16 T cell receptor beta chains listed below, sequenced in a study of T cell responses to AZD1222 COVID-19 vaccine. Libraries were prepared by immunoSEQ multiplex PCR; TCRdb keeps only in-frame clonotypes and omits some of them. Of tens of thousands of clones detected, 70% to 80% appear once; the ten largest clones hold less than 4%. Specimen: peripheral blood, collected 28 days after the second AZD1222 dose. The receptor source for this set is an adult who received the AZD1222 COVID-19 vaccine.

The V and J genes are TRBV4-2 and TRBJ1-1; 8 nucleotides line up with TRBD1. This CDR3 is built from 12 residues. With 4 bases clipped from V and 7 bases from J, the junction kept 2 bases outside the gene matches. CDR1 LGHNA and CDR2 YNFKEQ come from the germline V gene. This CDR3 is CASSPTGDEAFF. CDR3 coding DNA: TGTGCCAGCAGCCCGACAGGGGATGAAGCTTTCTTT.

The chain is built from TRBV18 and TRBJ1-4; D gene ambiguous. This CDR3 region has 14 residues. V was cut by 3 bases and J by 2 bases, with 7 bases left in between. The germline CDR1 and CDR2 sequences are KGHSH and LQKENI. In DNA, the CDR3 is TGTGCCAGCTCACCTCAAGGGACTAATGAAAAACTGTTTTTT. Protein: CASSPQGTNEKLFF.

The chain uses TRBV2 and TRBJ2-2; a possible D gene is TRBD1 (6 bases). Trimming removed 0 bases at V and 0 bases at J, with 8 bases between. Germline CDR1 reads SNHLY; CDR2 reads FYNNEI. The CDR3 runs to 16 residues. Here the CDR3 reads CASSEAAGANTGELFF. CDR3 nucleotide sequence: TGTGCCAGCAGTGAAGCTGCAGGGGCGAACACCGGGGAGCTGTTTTTT.

CDR3 sequence: CASSLTMTAGATNEKLFF. CDR3 DNA sequence: TGTGCCAGCTCACTAACCATGACAGCAGGTGCAACTAATGAAAAACTGTTTTTT. The chain links TRBV18 to TRBJ1-4; possibly TRBD1 for D (5 bases). Germline V CDR1 and CDR2: KGHSH, LQKENI. This CDR3 is built from 18 residues. Trimming left V 4 bases short and J 0 bases short, with 18 bases between.

This rearrangement joins TRBV7-9 to TRBJ2-2; 9 bases match TRBD1. From germline, CDR1 is SEHNR and CDR2 FQNEAQ (reference sequence). The CDR3 is 16 residues long. The junction had 7 bases not matched to a gene; V was cut back by 3 bases and J by 5 bases. The CDR3, as DNA: TGTGCCAGCAGCTTCAGCCTCGGGACAGGGACCGGGGAGCTGTTTTTT. This encodes CASSFSLGTGTGELFF.

This clone has a handful of counts. This rearrangement joins TRBV7-9 to TRBJ2-3; tentatively, D is TRBD1 (6 bases). This CDR3 is 15 amino acids long. Germline CDR1 reads SEHNR; CDR2 reads FQNEAQ (reference sequence). V was clipped by 4 bases and J by 5 bases, with 16 bases between them. This chain's CDR3 is CASSSSTGVEDTQYF. DNA for the CDR3: TGTGCCAGCAGCTCCTCGACAGGAGTTGAAGATACGCAGTATTTT.

J is TRBJ2-5 and V is TRBV5-1; 7 nucleotides match TRBD1. This CDR3 is built from 15 residues. The junction had 7 bases not matched to a gene; V was cut back by 3 bases and J by 2 bases. Germline assignment: CDR1 SGHRS and CDR2 YFSETQ. The CDR3 is CASSWAGTAQETQYF. The CDR3 DNA reads as TGCGCCAGCAGCTGGGCCGGGACAGCTCAAGAGACCCAGTACTTC. Based on the CDR3 plus reference TRBV5-1 and TRBJ2-5, the full variable domain is KAGVTQTPRYLIKTRGQQVTLSCSPISGHRSVSWYQQTPGQGLQFLFEYFSETQRNKGNFPGRFSGRQFSNSRSEMNVSTLELGDSALYLCASSWAGTAQETQYFGPGTRLLVL.

The CDR3, as DNA: TGTGCCAGCAGCGTAACAGGGACCGAAAAACTGTTTTTT. It translates to CASSVTGTEKLFF. V and J are TRBV9 and TRBJ1-4; possibly TRBD1 for D (6 bases). Germline CDR1 is SGDLS and CDR2 is YYNGEE. Between the trimmed V and J ends, which lost 1 base and 8 bases, there was a span of 9 bases. CDR3 size: 13 residues.

J is TRBJ1-1 and V is TRBV20-1, with unresolved D. Trimming left V 5 bases short and J 3 bases short, with 7 bases between. The germline CDR1 and CDR2 sequences are DFQATT and SNEGSKA (reference sequence). The CDR3 runs to 11 residues. CDR3: CSAGQDTEAFF. The CDR3, as DNA: TGCAGTGCTGGTCAAGACACTGAAGCTTTCTTT.

V gene TRBV7-9 combines with J gene TRBJ2-1, with TRBD2 matching 8 bases. V was pared by 6 bases and J by 0 bases, with 4 bases of the junction left unmatched. This CDR3 is built from 15 residues. The germline CDR1 and CDR2 sequences are SEHNR and FQNEAQ (reference sequence). For the CDR3, the DNA is TGTGCCAGCAGTCCGGGGGGGAGCTCCTACAATGAGCAGTTCTTC. Protein sequence: CASSPGGSSYNEQFF.

The genes are TRBV2 and TRBJ1-3, with D possibly TRBD1 on 5 matching bases. The CDR3 loop spans 17 amino acids. Germline CDR1 reads SNHLY; CDR2 reads FYNNEI. V was cut by 1 base and J by 4 bases, with 17 bases left in between. The CDR3, as DNA: TGTGCCAGCAGTGAAGGAGTGGGACTCGGGCTCGGAAACACCATATATTTT. It is translated as CASSEGVGLGLGNTIYF.

The CDR3 DNA reads as TGCGCCAGCAGTGTAGTGGTAGCCGGGGAGCTGTTTTTT. Its protein product is CASSVVVAGELFF. The chain uses TRBV10-1 and TRBJ2-2; no clear D gene. Germline CDR1 reads WNHNN; CDR2 reads SYGVQD (reference sequence). The CDR3 loop spans 13 amino acids. Trimming took off 4 bases at V and 6 bases at J, with 9 bases between the two ends.

The rearrangement links TRBV28 to TRBJ1-1; D perhaps matches TRBD1 (5 bases). Germline CDR1 is MDHEN and CDR2 is SYDVKM. V shed 2 bases and J shed 5 bases, with 12 bases lying between them. The CDR3 spans 14 residues. CDR3 in amino acids: CASSLGQGRTEAFF. CDR3 DNA sequence: TGTGCCAGCAGTTTAGGCCAGGGAAGGACTGAAGCTTTCTTT.

This chain joins TRBV16 and TRBJ1-4, with D possibly matching TRBD1 (5 bases). The V end lost 0 bases, the J end lost 4 bases, and 15 bases lay between the germline ends. The length of the CDR3 is 17 residues. The germline V gene has CDR1 KGHSY and CDR2 FQNENV. CDR3 coding DNA: TGTGCCAGCAGCCAATCGACCACCGGGACGTATAATGAAAAACTGTTTTTT. Its translation is CASSQSTTGTYNEKLFF.

The chain combines TRBV2 with TRBJ1-2; 8 nucleotides align to TRBD1. The germline CDR1 and CDR2 sequences are SNHLY and FYNNEI. CDR3 size: 14 residues. Germline trimming cut 4 bases from V and 4 bases from J; bases unmatched to any gene: 5. The CDR3 coding sequence is TGTGCCAGCAGTGCCCAGGGGGCGTCCTATGGCTACACCTTC. Residues: CASSAQGASYGYTF.

The rearrangement uses TRBV28 and TRBJ1-4, with D maybe TRBD1 (5 bases). This CDR3 region has 12 residues. V was clipped by 8 bases and J by 5 bases, with 9 bases between them. Germline CDR1 and CDR2: MDHEN and SYDVKM. CDR3 sequence (DNA): TGTGCCAGCTGGGGACCGAATGAAAAACTGTTTTTT. Its protein is CASWGPNEKLFF.